One sample yielded the 25 T cell receptor beta chains listed below, sequenced in a study of response to subunit inactivated influenza vaccine. One entry per CDR3 protein, called by TCRdb with MiXCR from the RT-PCR reads. Of approximately 730,000 distinct CDR3 sequences in the sample, approximately 15% were seen once. The specimen was PBMCs from blood, collected roughly 15 days before vaccination. These receptors all stem from a man aged 50 to 60 who received an inactivated influenza vaccine.

This rearrangement joins TRBV30 to TRBJ1-2; D gene ambiguous. This CDR3 spans 14 amino acids. Trimming removed 0 bases at V and 3 bases at J, with 11 bases between. CDR1 and CDR2 from the germline V gene are GTSNPN and SVGIG (reference sequence). The CDR3 loop reads CAWSVRSAYYGYTF. CDR3 coding DNA: TGTGCCTGGAGTGTACGATCGGCTTACTATGGCTACACCTTC.

The chain couples TRBV28 to TRBJ1-1; D ambiguous. Germline lookup yields CDR1 MDHEN and CDR2 SYDVKM. The CDR3 is made up of 14 amino acids. Trimming removed 6 bases at V and 1 base at J, with 12 bases between. The CDR3 DNA reads TGTGCCAGCAGCCCTATCGGGTCGAACACTGAAGCTTTCTTT. Translation gives CASSPIGSNTEAFF. The full variable domain, rest sourced from reference TRBV28 and TRBJ1-1, is DVKVTQSSRYLVKRTGEKVFLECVQDMDHENMFWYRQDPGLGLRLIYFSYDVKMKEKGDIPEGYSVSREKKERFSLILESASTNQTSMYLCASSPIGSNTEAFFGQGTRLTVV.

The table lists this clonotype with many counts. V gene TRBV4-3 combines with J gene TRBJ2-7; 9 bases agree with TRBD1. Germline CDR1 is LGHNA and CDR2 is YSLEER. There are 15 residues in the CDR3. V shed 2 bases and J 2 bases; nucleotides not matched to a gene: 4. The CDR3 DNA follows: TGCGCCAGCAGCCAAACCCGGACAGGGGCCTACGAGCAGTACTTC. Translating it yields CASSQTRTGAYEQYF.

This clonotype came up a few times. This chain connects TRBV9 to TRBJ2-1, with D unclear. The CDR3 extends over 13 amino acids. Germline values: CDR1 SGDLS, CDR2 YYNGEE. V dropped 0 bases and J dropped 6 bases, with 7 bases sitting between them. The CDR3 loop reads CASSVAEVNEQFF. The CDR3 region has the DNA TGTGCCAGCAGCGTAGCTGAGGTCAATGAGCAGTTCTTC.

This chain joins TRBV20-1 and TRBJ2-7; 8 bases are shared with TRBD1. V trimming: 1 base; J trimming: 3 bases; junction bases outside the gene matches: 2. The germline V gene encodes CDR1 DFQATT and CDR2 SNEGSKA (reference sequence). The CDR3 runs to 13 residues. The CDR3 bases are TGCAGTGCTAGAGGGACAGGGCGCTACGAGCAGTACTTC. Residues: CSARGTGRYEQYF.

This clonotype was recorded a few times. The V gene is TRBV11-2, the J gene TRBJ1-5; D gene ambiguous. The ends were cut back, 1 base at V and 0 bases at J, with 7 bases in the middle. The CDR3 is 15 residues long. Germline CDR1 SGHAT, CDR2 FQNNGV. In DNA form, the CDR3 reads TGTGCCAGCAGCTTAGGGGCAGTTAGCAATCAGCCCCAGCATTTT. Translating gives CASSLGAVSNQPQHF.

Remarks on this clonotype: A junction end diverges from the germline sequence, so it may reflect a read error. The CDR3 coding sequence is TGTGCCATCAGTCGCAGCGGGGAGAATGAGCAGTTCTTC. Translation gives CAISRSGENEQFF. The rearrangement links TRBV28 to TRBJ2-1, with 7 positions matching TRBD2. This CDR3 region has 13 residues. The germline CDR1 and CDR2 sequences are MDHEN and SYDVKM.

The chain combines TRBV29-1 with TRBJ2-5, with 7 bases matching TRBD1. This CDR3 has 14 amino acids. The ends lost 6 bases at V and 5 bases at J; junction bases unmatched: 12. Germline values: CDR1 SQVTM, CDR2 ANQGSEA. CDR3 bases: TGCAGCGTGGAACTGACAGGGTTGGGCGAGACCCAGTACTTC. Translated, it gives CSVELTGLGETQYF.

On this clonotype: Being one base from a much bigger clone, this may be a read error. The chain combines TRBV28 with TRBJ2-7, with a weak D call TRBD1 (6 bases). CDR3 size: 13 residues. Germline values: CDR1 MDHEN, CDR2 SYDVKM. The CDR3 here is CASSEDSFYERYF. In DNA form, the CDR3 reads TGTGCCAGCAGCGAGGACAGCTTCTACGAGCGGTACTTC.

This chain uses TRBV28 with TRBJ2-2; no definite D call. Per the germline V gene, CDR1 is MDHEN and CDR2 is SYDVKM. V was trimmed by 1 base and J by 6 bases, leaving 9 bases between them. This CDR3 has 14 residues. CDR3 in DNA: TGTGCCAGCAGTTTATCAGGCGTTTCCGGGGAGCTGTTTTTT. Translated, it gives CASSLSGVSGELFF. Complete variable domain (other parts from reference TRBV28 and TRBJ2-2): DVKVTQSSRYLVKRTGEKVFLECVQDMDHENMFWYRQDPGLGLRLIYFSYDVKMKEKGDIPEGYSVSREKKERFSLILESASTNQTSMYLCASSLSGVSGELFFGEGSRLTVL.

The chain joins TRBV28 to TRBJ1-5, with no clear D. V was trimmed by 7 bases and J by 2 bases, leaving 6 bases between them. Germline V CDR1 and CDR2: MDHEN, SYDVKM. CDR3 length equals 12 residues. CDR3 DNA: TGTGCCAGCACGGAACGCAATCAGCCCCAGCATTTT. It codes for CASTERNQPQHF.

J is TRBJ2-7 and V is TRBV6-1; TRBD2 might be the D (5 bases). The CDR3 consists of 14 residues. Germline V gives CDR1 MNHNS, CDR2 SASEGT. Trimming took off 5 bases at V and 4 bases at J, with 15 bases between the two ends. CDR3 loop: CASSKVARRYEQYF. The DNA for the CDR3 is TGTGCCAGCAGTAAGGTAGCGCGAAGATACGAGCAGTACTTC.

The rearrangement uses TRBV5-5 and TRBJ2-2; D uncertain. This CDR3 has 18 amino acids. V was pared by 0 bases and J by 3 bases, with 18 bases between. The germline V gene has CDR1 SGHKS and CDR2 YYEKEE (reference sequence). In DNA form, the CDR3 reads TGTGCCAGCAGCTTGGGATACAGAAGACCCCCTCACACCGGGGAGCTGTTTTTT. Translation: CASSLGYRRPPHTGELFF.

This clonotype was counted ten times or more. The rearrangement uses TRBV5-6 and TRBJ2-2; D gene ambiguous. The CDR3 is 12 amino acids. Germline CDR1 reads SGHDT; CDR2 reads YYEEEE. V was pared by 2 bases and J by 4 bases, with 3 bases between. The CDR3 spells CASSFSTGELFF. CDR3 sequence (DNA): TGTGCCAGCAGCTTCAGCACCGGGGAGCTGTTTTTT.

This clonotype was detected a few times. The genes are TRBV3-1 and TRBJ1-1, with D perhaps TRBD1 (5 bases). With 6 bases removed from V and 4 bases from J, the gap between germline ends came to 15 bases. There are 14 residues in the CDR3. From germline, CDR1 is LGHDT and CDR2 YNNKEL (reference sequence). The CDR3 bases are TGTGCCAGCAGTCCAGGGATCGGGGGCACTGAAGCTTTCTTT. It yields the protein CASSPGIGGTEAFF.

V usage is TRBV27 and J usage is TRBJ2-1; 9 nucleotides match TRBD1. Germline loops: CDR1 MNHEY, CDR2 SMNVEV (reference sequence). V lost 0 bases, J lost 4 bases, and 13 bases stayed unmatched. This CDR3 comprises 19 residues. As DNA, the CDR3 is TGTGCCAGCAGTTTATCCCCCTGGACAGGGGAGCGACAATACAATGAGCAGTTCTTC. Translating it yields CASSLSPWTGERQYNEQFF.

The genes are TRBV20-1 and TRBJ2-3; no clear D. The V gene's germline CDR1 is DFQATT and CDR2 SNEGSKA (reference sequence). V was trimmed by 0 bases and J by 4 bases, leaving 5 bases between them. This CDR3 comprises 12 residues. The CDR3 bases are TGCAGTGCTAGAGACGGGCCAGATACGCAGTATTTT. Translation: CSARDGPDTQYF.

The chain uses TRBV20-1 and TRBJ1-5; TRBD1 matches 7 bases. V shed 1 base, J shed 1 base, and the junction held 4 bases outside the gene matches. The CDR3 is 15 amino acids. The germline gives CDR1 DFQATT, CDR2 SNEGSKA (reference sequence). Here the CDR3 reads CSARGTGVSNQPQHF. DNA for the CDR3: TGCAGTGCTAGAGGTACAGGGGTAAGCAATCAGCCCCAGCATTTT.

This clonotype was detected only a few times. The CDR3 nucleotides read TGTGCCATCAGCCCGCAGGGAGGGGGGTCAGATACGCAGTATTTT. This encodes CAISPQGGGSDTQYF. V usage is TRBV10-3 and J usage is TRBJ2-3; TRBD2 is a possible D gene (7 bases). The CDR3 has 15 amino acids. Trimming stripped 6 bases from V and 4 bases from J, with 17 bases between. Germline V gene data show CDR1 as ENHRY and CDR2 as SYGVKD.

This clonotype was detected many times. The chain employs TRBV12-3 or TRBV12-4 and TRBJ2-1; possibly TRBD2 for D (7 bases). The CDR3 sequence is 14 residues long. V shed 6 bases and J shed 8 bases, with 17 bases lying between them. CDR3 region: CASRRGLRGDEQFF. Written as DNA, the CDR3 is TGTGCCAGCAGGCGGGGGCTCCGGGGCGATGAGCAGTTCTTC.

This clonotype was seen only a few times. The chain is built from TRBV5-6 and TRBJ2-2; no reliable D call. This CDR3 is 19 amino acids long. The V end lost 4 bases, the J end lost 1 base, and 23 bases lay between the germline ends. Per the germline V gene, CDR1 is SGHDT and CDR2 is YYEEEE. CDR3 nucleotides: TGTGCCAGCAGCCCCAATGGCCGGTATTGGCAGCTGAACACCGGGGAGCTGTTTTTT. Amino acids: CASSPNGRYWQLNTGELFF.

V usage is TRBV28 and J usage is TRBJ2-1; TRBD1 agrees at 11 bases. Trimming took 6 bases from V and 8 from J; bases not matched to a gene: 6. Germline CDR1 MDHEN, CDR2 SYDVKM. This CDR3 is built from 14 residues. CDR3 protein: CASRGTGGGHEQFF. The CDR3 DNA follows: TGTGCCAGCAGAGGGACAGGGGGGGGCCATGAGCAGTTCTTC.

The sample holds many counts of this clonotype. The V call is TRBV12-3 or TRBV12-4, the J call TRBJ2-1; no clear D. The CDR3 covers 15 residues. The ends were cut back, 6 bases at V and 0 bases at J, with 12 bases in the middle. CDR3 DNA: TGTGCCAGCAGCCCTCTGCGGAGCTCCTACAATGAGCAGTTCTTC. Its protein is CASSPLRSSYNEQFF.

This clonotype was counted only a few times. The chain joins TRBV29-1 to TRBJ2-7, with 10 bases lining up with TRBD1. Germline CDR1 reads SQVTM; CDR2 reads ANQGSEA. Trimming removed 3 bases from V and 5 bases from J; junction bases left unmatched: 4. The CDR3 has 13 amino acids. The chain's CDR3 is CSVEGQGYHEQYF. CDR3 DNA sequence: TGCAGCGTTGAGGGACAGGGGTACCACGAGCAGTACTTC.

In its sample, this clonotype was seen many times. This rearrangement joins TRBV3-1 to TRBJ2-4; 8 bases match TRBD2. Trimming cost V 3 bases and J 8 bases; bases outside gene matches: 0. CDR1 LGHDT and CDR2 YNNKEL come from the germline V gene (reference sequence). The CDR3 contains 12 residues. DNA of the CDR3: TGTGCCAGCAGCCACGGGAGGGACATTCAGTACTTC. Translated: CASSHGRDIQYF.